This TCR beta chain was captured by sequencing in a study of blood T cell repertoires in COVID-19. Study summary: The analysed material was cDNA or gDNA that came from T cells, B-cell-depleted T cells, or PBMCs.

Per the authors' pipeline: It was from reference gene primer amplification that nucleated cell counts were estimated. Here immunoSEQ multiplex PCR was the method, and the copy in TCRdb shows in-frame clones only, minus some. D and trimming come from the DNA, and the V and J calls and clone size come from that table. The sample includes some 320,000 clones, around 90% of them seen just once. Worth noting for this clone: Other DNA sequences of this sample code for an identical CDR3.

Enrollees, about 18 to 89 years old, lived in about two dozen US areas. Participants' own reports of clinical history determined their cohort assignment. The CDR3 is made up of 15 amino acids. V lost 0 bases and J 1 base, leaving 7 bases between the germline ends. Per the germline V gene, CDR1 is LGHDT and CDR2 is YNNKEL (reference sequence). The source material was PBMCs or T cells enriched from blood (not recorded which). The origin of this receptor is a man aged 55 to 69 who had recovered from COVID-19. The rearrangement links TRBV3-1 (or the pseudogene TRBV3-2) to TRBJ1-3; D not resolved. The CDR3 is CASSQDRLSGNTIYF. CDR3 in DNA: TGTGCCAGCAGCCAAGATAGATTATCTGGAAACACCATATATTTT.